The 28 T cell receptor beta chains below all came from one sample that was sequenced in a study of T-cell reconstitution after alpha-beta-depleted transplantation in children. Preparing the TCRbeta library involved the use of unique molecular identifiers. One entry per CDR3 protein, called by TCRdb with MiXCR from the PCR reads. The repertoire holds some 440,000 distinct CDR3 sequences, with roughly 16% as singletons. Sequenced here: PBMCs, mostly from graft donor cells, sampled 360 days after TCRalphabeta/CD19-depleted stem cell transplant. The receptor set was obtained from a boy under three years old who had a stem cell transplant for Wiskott-Aldrich syndrome, so the T cells may come from the graft donor.

This chain uses TRBV29-1 with TRBJ2-7, with 9 bases matching TRBD1. This CDR3 contains 15 residues. Trimming removed 6 bases from V and 2 bases from J; junction bases left unmatched: 11. CDR1 is SQVTM and CDR2 is ANQGSEA in the germline V gene. CDR3: CSVVPNDRGAYEQYF. CDR3 coding DNA: TGCAGCGTGGTCCCAAACGACAGGGGGGCCTACGAGCAGTACTTC.

The chain links TRBV14 to TRBJ2-7, with D perhaps TRBD1 or TRBD2 (5 bases each). With 1 base removed from V and 2 bases from J, the gap between germline ends came to 9 bases. In germline, CDR1 is SGHDN, CDR2 FVKESK. CDR3 size: 14 residues. DNA for the CDR3: TGTGCCAGCAGCCAAGTTCAGGGACCCTACGAGCAGTACTTC. Translation gives CASSQVQGPYEQYF.

In the case of this clonotype: Because the CDR3's place on the DNA is in doubt, the DNA is left out and the CDR3 is given as listed by TCRdb. The chain combines TRBV12-3 or TRBV12-4 with TRBJ2-2. From its first to its last residue, the CDR3 has 14 amino acids. The CDR3 loop reads CASSLTGTPGSCFF.

This chain's CDR3 is CASRPGPAHHGYTF. Written as DNA, the CDR3 is TGTGCCAGCAGGCCGGGTCCGGCCCATCATGGCTACACCTTC. V usage is TRBV12-3 or TRBV12-4 and J usage is TRBJ1-2; no clear D gene. CDR3 size: 14 residues. Between the trimmed V and J ends, which lost 6 bases and 6 bases, there was a span of 17 bases.

The rearrangement uses TRBV7-9 and TRBJ2-3; 10 positions agree with TRBD2. The ends lost 3 bases at V and 6 bases at J; junction bases unmatched: 3. The CDR3 covers 14 residues. Germline V gene lookup returns CDR1 SEHNR and CDR2 FQNEAQ (reference sequence). The CDR3 nucleotides are TGTGCCAGCAGCTTTAGCGGGGGGCTGGATACGCAGTATTTT. The encoded protein is CASSFSGGLDTQYF.

There are a few counts of this clonotype. This chain joins TRBV6-5 and TRBJ2-1; 8 nucleotides line up with TRBD2. CDR1 and CDR2 from the germline V gene are MNHEY and SVGAGI. The CDR3 has 16 amino acids. The V segment lost 3 bases and the J segment 7 bases; nucleotides outside the gene matches: 11. CDR3 amino acids: CASSYRAGGAQNEQFF. CDR3 coding DNA: TGTGCCAGCAGTTATAGGGCCGGGGGGGCCCAAAATGAGCAGTTCTTC.

The V call is TRBV19, the J call TRBJ2-4; D not certain. Germline assignment: CDR1 LNHDA and CDR2 SQIVND (reference sequence). V was shortened by 3 bases and J by 6 bases, with 12 bases between the two germline ends. This CDR3 contains 14 residues. The CDR3 nucleotides are TGTGCCAGTAGTATTACGGCTGGGCTAAACATTCAGTACTTC. Its protein product is CASSITAGLNIQYF.

The V and J genes are TRBV27 and TRBJ2-7, with 8 nucleotides matching TRBD2. Germline assignment: CDR1 MNHEY and CDR2 SMNVEV (reference sequence). With 5 bases clipped from V and 0 bases from J, the junction kept 6 bases outside the gene matches. This CDR3 contains 15 residues. The CDR3 loop reads CASSRTSTGSYEQYF. As DNA, the CDR3 is TGTGCCAGCAGTAGGACTAGCACCGGCTCCTACGAGCAGTACTTC.

The chain uses TRBV5-1 and TRBJ2-6; 8 nucleotides line up with TRBD2. V shed 0 bases and J 0 bases; nucleotides not matched to a gene: 2. CDR1 SGHRS and CDR2 YFSETQ come from the germline V gene. The CDR3 totals 17 residues. The CDR3 region is CASSLAGGGSGANVLTF. DNA for the CDR3: TGCGCCAGCAGCTTGGCCGGGGGGGGCTCTGGGGCCAACGTCCTGACTTTC.

The rearrangement uses TRBV7-6 and TRBJ2-1; D is undetermined. V was pared by 1 base and J by 8 bases, with 9 bases between. Per germline, CDR1 SGHVS and CDR2 FNYEAQ. This CDR3 contains 13 residues. The CDR3 protein is CASSLGVGHEQFF. The CDR3, as DNA: TGTGCCAGCAGCTTAGGGGTCGGCCATGAGCAGTTCTTC.

The rearrangement links TRBV5-1 to TRBJ2-5; 12 bases agree with TRBD2. The V segment lost 1 base and the J segment 5 bases; nucleotides outside the gene matches: 6. CDR3 length equals 16 residues. Germline lookup yields CDR1 SGHRS and CDR2 YFSETQ. The CDR3 is CASSLRKTSGGETQYF. The CDR3 coding sequence is TGCGCCAGCAGCTTGAGAAAGACTAGCGGGGGTGAGACCCAGTACTTC.

This clonotype has more than one count but fewer than ten. The rearrangement links TRBV20-1 to TRBJ2-7; D not resolved. Trimming pared 5 bases from V and 10 bases from J, leaving 12 bases between. This CDR3 contains 10 residues. Germline lookup yields CDR1 DFQATT and CDR2 SNEGSKA (reference sequence). The CDR3 sequence: CSALLGPQYF. The CDR3 region has the DNA TGCAGTGCTTTGCTAGGCCCTCAGTACTTC.

This clonotype has only a few counts. V gene TRBV24-1 combines with J gene TRBJ2-7, with no clear D. V was clipped by 4 bases and J by 4 bases, with 13 bases between them. The CDR3 extends over 14 amino acids. From germline, CDR1 is KGHDR and CDR2 SFDVKD. This chain's CDR3 is CATSDSRRHYEQYF. The CDR3 nucleotides are TGTGCCACCAGTGACTCTAGGCGACATTACGAGCAGTACTTC.

This clonotype was picked up a small number of times. The chain employs TRBV12-3 or TRBV12-4 and TRBJ2-1, with 8 bases that match TRBD1. The CDR3 is 15 residues long. V was pared by 6 bases and J by 5 bases, with 9 bases of the junction left unmatched. The CDR3 DNA follows: TGTGCCAGCAGGAATCGGACAGGGTTTGACAATGAGCAGTTCTTC. Translated: CASRNRTGFDNEQFF.

This clonotype has just a few counts. The chain is built from TRBV24-1 and TRBJ2-1; perhaps TRBD1 as D (6 bases). From germline, CDR1 is KGHDR and CDR2 SFDVKD. The CDR3 is made up of 16 amino acids. With 7 bases removed from V and 1 base from J, the gap between germline ends came to 16 bases. DNA for the CDR3: TGTGCCACCAGCTCAACCCGCCAGGGGTCCTACAATGAGCAGTTCTTC. Its protein product is CATSSTRQGSYNEQFF.

This clonotype was recorded only once. The chain uses TRBV10-2 and TRBJ2-3; TRBD2 matches 11 bases. After removal of 5 bases from V and 4 bases from J, the junction contained 5 bases not matched to a gene. The V gene's germline CDR1 is WSHSY and CDR2 SAAADI. The CDR3 runs 15 residues. CDR3: CASSLLAGASDTQYF. CDR3 DNA sequence: TGCGCCAGCAGTTTACTAGCGGGAGCCTCAGATACGCAGTATTTT.

This clonotype has ten or more counts. A read error may account for a junction end that differs from germline. V usage is TRBV12-3 or TRBV12-4 and J usage is TRBJ2-1; 8 positions agree with TRBD2. The CDR3 is made up of 15 amino acids. Here the CDR3 reads CASSLAGLSYNEQFF. The CDR3 bases are TGTGCCAGCAGCTTAGCGGGACTCTCCTACAATGAGCAGTTCTTC.

The chain employs TRBV7-9 and TRBJ2-7; 8 bases fit TRBD1. The ends lost 2 bases at V and 2 bases at J; junction bases unmatched: 8. Germline V lookup: CDR1 SEHNR, CDR2 FQNEAQ (reference sequence). This CDR3 has 16 amino acids. CDR3 sequence: CASSLPGQGKTYEQYF. The CDR3 region has the DNA TGTGCCAGCAGCTTACCCGGACAGGGCAAGACCTACGAGCAGTACTTC.

The CDR3 reads CASAGTSGGAWEQFF. The CDR3 nucleotides are TGTGCCAGCGCTGGGACTAGCGGGGGGGCTTGGGAGCAGTTCTTC. This chain links TRBV2 with TRBJ2-1; 16 nucleotides align to TRBD2. V gave up 8 bases and J gave up 10 bases; unmatched junction bases: 8. The CDR3 has 15 amino acids. Looked up from germline, CDR1 is SNHLY and CDR2 is FYNNEI.

J is TRBJ2-7 and V is TRBV2, with TRBD1 identical over 9 bases. The CDR3 has 19 residues. V lost 1 base, J lost 2 bases, and 15 bases stayed unmatched. From germline, CDR1 is SNHLY and CDR2 FYNNEI. The CDR3 sequence: CASSEEGDRAQEAPYEQYF. The CDR3 DNA sequence: TGTGCCAGCAGTGAAGAAGGGGACAGGGCCCAAGAGGCCCCCTACGAGCAGTACTTC.

Concerning this clonotype itself: Being one base from a much bigger clone, this may be a read error. The chain uses TRBV24-1 and TRBJ2-1; 7 bases line up with TRBD1. Per the germline V gene, CDR1 is KGHDR and CDR2 is SFDVKD. This CDR3 spans 16 amino acids. The CDR3 here is CGTSDTSPGQHNEQFF. In DNA form, the CDR3 reads TGTGGCACCAGTGATACCTCCCCGGGACAGCACAATGAGCAGTTCTTC.

The rearrangement links TRBV30 to TRBJ2-7; TRBD1 matches at 7 bases. This CDR3 is 12 amino acids long. V trimming: 3 bases; J trimming: 8 bases; junction bases outside the gene matches: 7. Germline values: CDR1 GTSNPN, CDR2 SVGIG (reference sequence). CDR3 sequence: CAWRGQVFKQYF. The CDR3 DNA reads TGTGCCTGGAGAGGACAGGTCTTTAAGCAGTACTTC.

This clonotype was seen repeatedly, ten times or more. V gene TRBV12-3 or TRBV12-4 combines with J gene TRBJ2-1; D ambiguous. Trimming took 6 bases from V and 1 from J, leaving 16 bases between them. The CDR3 consists of 16 residues. In DNA form, the CDR3 reads TGTGCCAGCAGCCCCCCCGGCCCTGCTTCCTACAATGAGCAGTTCTTC. This codes for CASSPPGPASYNEQFF.

The CDR3 DNA sequence: TGTGCCAGCAGGCAGGGCATACACGGACTAGCGGGAGGCTCCTACAATGAGCAGTTCTTC. This gives the protein CASRQGIHGLAGGSYNEQFF. This chain joins TRBV11-2 and TRBJ2-1; 14 bases agree with TRBD2. The trim removed 6 bases at V and 0 bases at J, leaving 13 bases unmatched. This CDR3 region has 20 residues. Germline V lookup: CDR1 SGHAT, CDR2 FQNNGV.

The chain combines TRBV12-3 or TRBV12-4 with TRBJ1-1; D gene ambiguous. The CDR3 is 12 amino acids. V gave up 7 bases and J gave up 3 bases, with 9 bases separating them. CDR3 nucleotide sequence: TGTGCCAGCAAGTTGGGAGACACTGAAGCTTTCTTT. Its translation is CASKLGDTEAFF.

This clonotype was picked up many times. This sequence joins TRBV5-1 and TRBJ2-7, with D perhaps given as TRBD1 or TRBD2 (5 bases each). V lost 4 bases and J lost 3, with 11 bases in between. Germline CDR1 SGHRS, CDR2 YFSETQ. This CDR3 has 13 residues. CDR3 residues: CASSAGTFYEQYF. The DNA of the CDR3 is TGCGCCAGCAGCGCCGGGACCTTCTACGAGCAGTACTTC.

This clonotype was observed a few times. The chain uses TRBV12-3 or TRBV12-4 and TRBJ1-5; D possibly corresponds to TRBD1 (5 bases). CDR3 size: 16 residues. V shed 6 bases and J shed 2 bases, with 17 bases lying between them. CDR3 coding DNA: TGTGCCAGCAGCCAGGGAGTTGGGATCGGCAATCAGCCCCAGCATTTT. Translated, it gives CASSQGVGIGNQPQHF.

The chain has TRBV15 and TRBJ2-1, with TRBD1 as a possible D gene (5 bases). Looked up from germline, CDR1 is LNHNV and CDR2 is YYDKDF (reference sequence). The CDR3 sequence is 17 residues long. V was clipped by 0 bases and J by 5 bases, with 17 bases between them. The CDR3 is CATSREVHRLPDNEQFF. DNA of the CDR3: TGTGCCACCAGCAGAGAGGTTCACAGGCTACCCGACAATGAGCAGTTCTTC.